This T cell receptor (beta chain) was obtained from a study of blood T cells in healthy people across ages. V dropped 4 bases and J dropped 0 bases, with 14 bases sitting between them. CDR1 is MDHEN, CDR2 SYDVKM, per germline. This CDR3 region has 16 residues. The authors ran a second PCR of 7 to 11 cycles using a sample-barcoded 5' primer and a J-beta primer mix. TCRdb analysed the 5' RACE reads with MiXCR anew, one entry per CDR3 protein. The sample lists 650,000 to 1,000,000 distinct CDR3 sequences, under 40% occurring once. This sequence originates from a man between 18 and 35 years old in good health. Material: blood. The chain combines TRBV28 with TRBJ2-3, with D perhaps TRBD1 (5 bases). The DNA for the CDR3 is TGTGCCAGCAGTTCCCCAGGGTCCACTAGCACAGATACGCAGTATTTT. Amino acid sequence: CASSSPGSTSTDTQYF. The full variable domain, rest sourced from reference TRBV28 and TRBJ2-3, is DVKVTQSSRYLVKRTGEKVFLECVQDMDHENMFWYRQDPGLGLRLIYFSYDVKMKEKGDIPEGYSVSREKKERFSLILESASTNQTSMYLCASSSPGSTSTDTQYFGPGTRLTVL.